What follows are 9 T cell receptor beta chains derived from one specimen sequenced in a study of CD8+ T cells in alopecia areata. Noted treatment: oral pan-JAK inhibitor, 5-10 mg twice daily. RNA was isolated and reverse transcribed to cDNA, the sequencing template. The table came from immunoSEQ multiplex PCR; TCRdb's copy has only in-frame clones and leaves some out. Of 80,000 or so clones in the sample, approximately 70% were seen once. The source was CD8+ T cells sorted from blood, collected at week 24, from a patient treated with tofacitinib. The source is a human donor with alopecia areata.

V usage is TRBV29-1 and J usage is TRBJ2-1; D unresolved. The CDR3 extends over 12 amino acids. The ends were cut back, 4 bases at V and 7 bases at J, with 11 bases in the middle. Looked up from germline, CDR1 is SQVTM and CDR2 is ANQGSEA. The CDR3 loop is CSVATSENEQFF. The DNA of the CDR3 is TGCAGCGTTGCGACCTCCGAGAATGAGCAGTTCTTC.

The CDR3 DNA follows: TGTGCCTGGAGTGTCCAATGGGACAGGAGCAATGAGCAGTTCTTC. This gives the protein CAWSVQWDRSNEQFF. The chain carries TRBV30 and TRBJ2-1, with 8 positions matching TRBD1. This CDR3 is built from 15 residues. J lost 6 bases, V lost 0 bases, and 7 bases had no gene match. CDR1 and CDR2 from the germline V gene are GTSNPN and SVGIG (reference sequence).

This clone was picked up a small number of times. This chain connects TRBV10-3 to TRBJ2-7; D is uncertain. CDR1 is ENHRY, CDR2 SYGVKD, per germline. The CDR3 loop spans 12 amino acids. V was cut by 8 bases and J by 0 bases, with 8 bases left in between. CDR3 nucleotides: TGTGCCATCCGAGACGGCTCCTACGAGCAGTACTTC. Protein product: CAIRDGSYEQYF.

The genes are TRBV7-9 and TRBJ2-1, with TRBD2 identical over 9 bases. The CDR3 spans 15 residues. Germline lookup yields CDR1 SEHNR and CDR2 FQNEAQ (reference sequence). V was pared by 1 base and J by 4 bases, with 2 bases of the junction left unmatched. CDR3 loop: CASSLGTSEYNEQFF. CDR3 nucleotide sequence: TGTGCCAGCAGCTTAGGGACTAGCGAGTACAATGAGCAGTTCTTC.

The chain carries TRBV27 and TRBJ2-7, with D maybe TRBD2 (6 bases). Trimming removed 4 bases at V and 3 bases at J, with 16 bases between. CDR1 MNHEY and CDR2 SMNVEV come from the germline V gene (reference sequence). This CDR3 contains 15 residues. The DNA for the CDR3 is TGTGCCAGCAGTTCCCCCCGTGGAGGGATCTACGAGCAGTACTTC. Translation gives CASSSPRGGIYEQYF.

V and J are TRBV6-5 and TRBJ2-5, with TRBD2 matching over 8 bases. This CDR3 is built from 16 residues. The V gene's germline CDR1 is MNHEY and CDR2 SVGAGI. J lost 5 bases, V lost 6 bases, and 14 bases had no gene match. The DNA of the CDR3 is TGTGCCAGCAGCTACGACCGGGGGGGAACCGGGGAGACCCAGTACTTC. Translated: CASSYDRGGTGETQYF.

The V call is TRBV19, the J call TRBJ2-5; 7 bases line up with TRBD2. Looked up from germline, CDR1 is LNHDA and CDR2 is SQIVND (reference sequence). Trimming at V came to 6 bases and at J to 0 bases, leaving 13 bases not matched to a gene. This CDR3 comprises 17 residues. The CDR3 bases are TGTGCCAGTAGCCTAAATCGTATGCGGGGGAACCAAGAGACCCAGTACTTC. Translation: CASSLNRMRGNQETQYF.

The chain couples TRBV6-6 to TRBJ1-5; no clear D gene. CDR1 is MNHNY, CDR2 SVGAGI, per germline (reference sequence). The CDR3 extends over 15 amino acids. The V end lost 6 bases, the J end lost 2 bases, and 14 bases lay between the germline ends. The CDR3 sequence is CASSLGSRGNQPQHF. CDR3 in DNA: TGTGCCAGCAGCTTAGGGTCGCGGGGCAATCAGCCCCAGCATTTT.

This clone came up once. The chain links TRBV11-2 to TRBJ2-7; D ambiguous. V shed 2 bases and J shed 2 bases, with 7 bases lying between them. The CDR3 contains 13 residues. Germline V gene sequence: CDR1 SGHAT, CDR2 FQNNGV. CDR3 DNA sequence: TGTGCCAGCAGCTTACTTGGGACCTACGAGCAGTACTTC. Translation: CASSLLGTYEQYF.